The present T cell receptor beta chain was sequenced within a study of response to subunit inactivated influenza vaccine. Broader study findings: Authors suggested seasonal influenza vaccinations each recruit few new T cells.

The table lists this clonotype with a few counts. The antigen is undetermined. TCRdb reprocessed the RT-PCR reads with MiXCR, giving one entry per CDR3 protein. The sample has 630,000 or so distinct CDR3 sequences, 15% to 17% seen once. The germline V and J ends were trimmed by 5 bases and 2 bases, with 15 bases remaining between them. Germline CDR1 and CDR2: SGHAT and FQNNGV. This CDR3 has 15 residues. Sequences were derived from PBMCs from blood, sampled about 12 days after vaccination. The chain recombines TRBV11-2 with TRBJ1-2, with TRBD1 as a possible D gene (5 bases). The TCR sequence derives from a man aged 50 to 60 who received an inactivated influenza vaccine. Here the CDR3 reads CASSLQGSPNYGYTF. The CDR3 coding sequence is TGTGCCAGCAGCCTTCAGGGAAGCCCCAACTATGGCTACACCTTC.